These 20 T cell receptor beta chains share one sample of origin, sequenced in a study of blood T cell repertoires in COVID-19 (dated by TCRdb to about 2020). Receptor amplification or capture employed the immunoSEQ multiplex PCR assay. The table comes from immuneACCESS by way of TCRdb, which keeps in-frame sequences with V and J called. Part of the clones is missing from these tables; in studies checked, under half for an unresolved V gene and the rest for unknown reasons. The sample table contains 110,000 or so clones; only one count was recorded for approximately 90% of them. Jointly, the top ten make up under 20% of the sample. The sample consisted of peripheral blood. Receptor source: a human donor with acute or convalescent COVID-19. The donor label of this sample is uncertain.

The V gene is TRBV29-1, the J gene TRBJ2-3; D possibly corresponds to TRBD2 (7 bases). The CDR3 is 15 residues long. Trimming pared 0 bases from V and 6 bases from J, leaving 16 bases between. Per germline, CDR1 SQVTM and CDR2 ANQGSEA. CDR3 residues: CSVEEGGGIWDTQYF. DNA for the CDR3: TGCAGCGTTGAAGAAGGGGGGGGCATTTGGGATACGCAGTATTTT.

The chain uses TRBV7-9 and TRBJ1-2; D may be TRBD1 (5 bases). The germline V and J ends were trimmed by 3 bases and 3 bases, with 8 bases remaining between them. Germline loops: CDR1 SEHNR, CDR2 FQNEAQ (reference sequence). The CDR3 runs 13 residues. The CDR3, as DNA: TGTGCCAGCAGCTTTCTACAGGACTATGGCTACACCTTC. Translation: CASSFLQDYGYTF.

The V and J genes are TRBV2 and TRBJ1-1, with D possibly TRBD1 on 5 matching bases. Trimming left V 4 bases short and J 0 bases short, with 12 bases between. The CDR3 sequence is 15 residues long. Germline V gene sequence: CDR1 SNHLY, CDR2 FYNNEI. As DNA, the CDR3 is TGTGCCAGCAGTGCCAGGGCGGCTATGAACACTGAAGCTTTCTTT. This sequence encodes CASSARAAMNTEAFF.

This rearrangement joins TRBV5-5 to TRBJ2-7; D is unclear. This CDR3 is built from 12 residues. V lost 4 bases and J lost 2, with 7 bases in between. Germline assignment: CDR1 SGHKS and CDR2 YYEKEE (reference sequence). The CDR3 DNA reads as TGTGCCAGCAGCCCCGAGACCTACGAGCAGTACTTC. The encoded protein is CASSPETYEQYF.

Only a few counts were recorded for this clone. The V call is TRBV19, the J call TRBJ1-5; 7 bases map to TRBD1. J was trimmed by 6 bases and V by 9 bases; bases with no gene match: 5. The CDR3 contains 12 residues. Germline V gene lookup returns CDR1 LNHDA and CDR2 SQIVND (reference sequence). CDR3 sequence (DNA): TGTGCCAGCAAGGGGGCTAGTCAGCCCCAGCATTTT. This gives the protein CASKGASQPQHF.

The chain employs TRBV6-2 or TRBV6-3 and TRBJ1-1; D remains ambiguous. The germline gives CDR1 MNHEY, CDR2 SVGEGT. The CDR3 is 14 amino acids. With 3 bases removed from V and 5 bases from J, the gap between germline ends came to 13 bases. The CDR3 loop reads CASSYFVSTTEAFF. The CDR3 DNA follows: TGTGCCAGCAGTTATTTCGTGTCAACTACTGAAGCTTTCTTT.

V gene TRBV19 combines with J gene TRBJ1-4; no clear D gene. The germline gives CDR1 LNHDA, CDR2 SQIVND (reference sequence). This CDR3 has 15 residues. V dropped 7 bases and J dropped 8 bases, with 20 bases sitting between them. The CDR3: CASTHTARLKEKLFF. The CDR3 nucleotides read TGTGCCAGTACTCACACGGCCAGGTTGAAAGAAAAACTGTTTTTT.

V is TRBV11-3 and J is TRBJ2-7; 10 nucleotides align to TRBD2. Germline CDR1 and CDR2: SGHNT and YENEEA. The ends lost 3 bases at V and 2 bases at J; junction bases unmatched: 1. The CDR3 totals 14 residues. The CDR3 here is CASSFSGRAYEQYF. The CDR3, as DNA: TGTGCCAGCAGCTTCAGCGGGAGGGCCTACGAGCAGTACTTC.

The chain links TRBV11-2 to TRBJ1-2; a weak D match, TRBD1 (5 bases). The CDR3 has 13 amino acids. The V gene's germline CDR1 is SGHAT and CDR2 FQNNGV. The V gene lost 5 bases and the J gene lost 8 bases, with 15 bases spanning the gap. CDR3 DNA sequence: TGTGCCAGCAGCCCCCAGGGTCTGGAGGGCTACACCTTC. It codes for CASSPQGLEGYTF.

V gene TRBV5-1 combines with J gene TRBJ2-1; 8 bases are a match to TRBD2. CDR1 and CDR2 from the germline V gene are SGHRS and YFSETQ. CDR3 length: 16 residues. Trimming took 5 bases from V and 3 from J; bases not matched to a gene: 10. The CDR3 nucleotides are TGCGCCAGCAGGCCCCGGGGGGGACCCAGCTACAATGAGCAGTTCTTC. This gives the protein CASRPRGGPSYNEQFF.

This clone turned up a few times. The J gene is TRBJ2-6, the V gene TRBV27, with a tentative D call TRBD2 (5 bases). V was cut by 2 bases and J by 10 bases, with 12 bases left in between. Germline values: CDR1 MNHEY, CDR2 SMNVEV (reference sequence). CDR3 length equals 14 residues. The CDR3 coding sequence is TGTGCCAGCAGTTTAGGGAGTAAGTTTAACGTCCTGACTTTC. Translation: CASSLGSKFNVLTF. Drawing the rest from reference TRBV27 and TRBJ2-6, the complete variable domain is EAQVTQNPRYLITVTGKKLTVTCSQNMNHEYMSWYRQDPGLGLRQIYYSMNVEVTDKGDVPEGYKVSRKEKRNFPLILESPSPNQTSLYFCASSLGSKFNVLTFGAGSRLTVL.

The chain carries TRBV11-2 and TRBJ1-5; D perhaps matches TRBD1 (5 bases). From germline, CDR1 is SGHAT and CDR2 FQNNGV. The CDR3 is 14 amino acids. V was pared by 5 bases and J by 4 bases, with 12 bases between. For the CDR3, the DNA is TGTGCCAGCAGCGAACAGGCTCCGAATCAGCCCCAGCATTTT. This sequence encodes CASSEQAPNQPQHF.

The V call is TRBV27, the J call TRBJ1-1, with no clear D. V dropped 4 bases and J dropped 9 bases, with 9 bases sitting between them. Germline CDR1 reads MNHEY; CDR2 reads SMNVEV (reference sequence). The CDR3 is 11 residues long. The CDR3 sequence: CASSSRTQAFF. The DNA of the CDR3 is TGTGCCAGCAGTTCTCGGACTCAAGCTTTCTTT.

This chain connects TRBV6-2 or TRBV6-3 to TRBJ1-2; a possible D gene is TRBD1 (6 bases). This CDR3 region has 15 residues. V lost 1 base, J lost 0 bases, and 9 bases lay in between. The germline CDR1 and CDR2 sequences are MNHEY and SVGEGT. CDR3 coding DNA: TGTGCCAGCAGTTACTATGGACAGACTAACTATGGCTACACCTTC. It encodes CASSYYGQTNYGYTF.

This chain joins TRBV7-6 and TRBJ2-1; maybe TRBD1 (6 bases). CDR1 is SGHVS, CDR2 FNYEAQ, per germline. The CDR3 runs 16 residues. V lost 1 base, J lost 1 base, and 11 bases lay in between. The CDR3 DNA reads TGTGCCAGCAGCTTAGTTCAGGGGTCATCCTACAATGAGCAGTTCTTC. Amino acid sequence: CASSLVQGSSYNEQFF.

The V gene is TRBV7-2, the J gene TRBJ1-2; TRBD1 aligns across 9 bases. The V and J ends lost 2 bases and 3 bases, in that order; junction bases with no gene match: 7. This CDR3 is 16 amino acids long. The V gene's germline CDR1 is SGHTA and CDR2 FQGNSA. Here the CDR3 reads CASSLQGQGMDYGYTF. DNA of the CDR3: TGTGCCAGCAGCTTACAAGGACAGGGGATGGACTATGGCTACACCTTC.

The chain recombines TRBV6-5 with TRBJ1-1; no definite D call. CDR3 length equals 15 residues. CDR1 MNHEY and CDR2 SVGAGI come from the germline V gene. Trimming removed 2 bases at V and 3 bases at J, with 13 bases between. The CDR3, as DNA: TGTGCCAGCAGTTACGGGAGGATGGCAGACACTGAAGCTTTCTTT. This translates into CASSYGRMADTEAFF.

CDR3 sequence reads: CASSVDPSQPQHF. CDR3 DNA: TGTGCCAGCAGCGTAGATCCGAGTCAGCCCCAGCATTTT. The gene calls are TRBV9 and TRBJ1-5, with unresolved D. The CDR3 spans 13 residues. Trimming took off 0 bases at V and 6 bases at J, with 7 bases between the two ends. Germline V gene data show CDR1 as SGDLS and CDR2 as YYNGEE.

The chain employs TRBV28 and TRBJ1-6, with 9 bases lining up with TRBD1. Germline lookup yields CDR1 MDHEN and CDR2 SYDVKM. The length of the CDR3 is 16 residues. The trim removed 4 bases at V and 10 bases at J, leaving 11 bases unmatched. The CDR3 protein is CASSSRTGEIRSPLHF. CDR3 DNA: TGTGCCAGCAGTTCTCGGACAGGGGAAATTCGATCACCCCTCCACTTT.

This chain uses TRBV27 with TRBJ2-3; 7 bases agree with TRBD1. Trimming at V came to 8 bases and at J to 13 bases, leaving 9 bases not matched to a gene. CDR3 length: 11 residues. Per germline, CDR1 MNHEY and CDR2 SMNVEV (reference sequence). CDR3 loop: CASRNRDSEYF. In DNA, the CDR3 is TGTGCCAGCCGAAACCGGGACAGTGAGTATTTT.